The clone carrying this TCR beta chain showed up just a few times. The antigen is unknown. The CDR3 totals 14 residues. CDR1 SGHTA and CDR2 FQGNSA come from the germline V gene. The V end lost 6 bases, the J end lost 8 bases, and 19 bases lay between the germline ends. 5'RACE template switching produced TCR cDNA carrying a universal primer site and UMIs. TCRdb passed the 5' RACE reads through MiXCR, listing each CDR3 protein once. The sample records almost 600,000 distinct CDR3 sequences, roughly 14% being singletons. These data come from a study of T cells after yellow fever vaccination. Study-wide results and caveats: Booster samples showed a return of most primary-vaccination clones (about 97% CD4, about 85% CD8).

This receptor was obtained from a man aged 25 to 40 who received the YFV17D yellow fever vaccine. The sequences come from PBMCs, collected on the day of the yellow fever booster vaccination. The chain has TRBV7-2 and TRBJ1-1; D might be TRBD1 (6 bases). The CDR3 region is CASRFRGGVGEAFF. The CDR3 coding sequence is TGTGCCAGCAGGTTCCGAGGGGGGGTAGGAGAAGCTTTCTTT.